Following are 20 T cell receptor beta chains from one sample sequenced in a study of cytomegalovirus exposure and HLA in healthy donors. This PCR relied on a set of 60 Vbeta primers and 13 Jbeta primers. This table comes from immunoSEQ multiplex PCR, and its TCRdb copy is limited to in-frame clones, with some not included. The profile shows tens of thousands of clones, approximately 74% of them singletons. The sample taken for sequencing was PBMCs. The receptor set was obtained from a woman aged 25 to 39 in good health and CMV-seropositive.

The V gene is TRBV6-6, the J gene TRBJ1-1; TRBD1 is a possible D gene (6 bases). Germline V CDR1 and CDR2: MNHNY, SVGAGI (reference sequence). The V end lost 6 bases, the J end lost 5 bases, and 10 bases lay between the germline ends. This CDR3 has 12 residues. The CDR3 region is CASSLQGTEAFF. For the CDR3, the DNA is TGTGCCAGCAGCCTACAGGGAACTGAAGCTTTCTTT.

V is TRBV29-1 and J is TRBJ2-7, with 12 nucleotides matching TRBD2. This CDR3 contains 17 residues. With 4 bases clipped from V and 6 bases from J, the junction kept 16 bases outside the gene matches. Germline V CDR1 and CDR2: SQVTM, ANQGSEA. The CDR3 protein is CSVAGLAGGMANGEQYF. The CDR3 region has the DNA TGCAGCGTTGCAGGTCTAGCGGGAGGGATGGCTAACGGCGAGCAGTACTTC.

This clone was seen a few times. V gene TRBV23-1 combines with J gene TRBJ1-1; D ambiguous. TRBV23-1 belongs to the ORF category, with a function that is uncertain. The length of the CDR3 is 17 residues. The germline V and J ends were trimmed by 1 base and 11 bases, with 26 bases remaining between them. CDR3 sequence: CASSQLRREKSTKMAFF. In nucleotides, the CDR3 is TGCGCCAGCAGTCAATTAAGGCGGGAGAAATCTACGAAGATGGCTTTCTTT.

This clone was seen just once. The chain has TRBV28 and TRBJ1-1; 7 bases line up with TRBD1. Trimming took 4 bases from V and 4 from J; bases not matched to a gene: 3. The CDR3 runs to 13 residues. Germline V lookup: CDR1 MDHEN, CDR2 SYDVKM. CDR3 loop: CASSYRGITEAFF. CDR3 bases: TGTGCCAGCAGTTACAGGGGAATCACTGAAGCTTTCTTT. The complete variable domain, with remaining parts taken from reference TRBV28 and TRBJ1-1, reads DVKVTQSSRYLVKRTGEKVFLECVQDMDHENMFWYRQDPGLGLRLIYFSYDVKMKEKGDIPEGYSVSREKKERFSLILESASTNQTSMYLCASSYRGITEAFFGQGTRLTVV.

This clone came up once. A read error may account for a junction end that differs from germline. The chain joins TRBV7-7 to TRBJ2-3; 8 bases are shared with TRBD1. CDR1 SSHAT and CDR2 FNYEAQ come from the germline V gene (reference sequence). This CDR3 is 15 amino acids long. The CDR3 here is CASSLGDRFTDTQYF. CDR3 in DNA: TGTGCTAGCAGCTTAGGGGACAGGTTCACAGATACGCAGTATTTT.

J is TRBJ2-2 and V is TRBV9; 8 bases agree with TRBD2. The V and J ends lost 3 bases and 0 bases, in that order; junction bases with no gene match: 4. This CDR3 is built from 16 residues. Per the germline V gene, CDR1 is SGDLS and CDR2 is YYNGEE. CDR3 amino acids: CASSARGRSNTGELFF. As DNA, the CDR3 is TGTGCCAGCAGCGCCCGCGGGAGGTCGAACACCGGGGAGCTGTTTTTT.

The chain couples TRBV5-1 to TRBJ1-1; tentatively, D is TRBD1 (5 bases). Germline V gene lookup returns CDR1 SGHRS and CDR2 YFSETQ. V was cut by 0 bases and J by 2 bases, with 11 bases left in between. The CDR3 length is 15 residues. CDR3 residues: CASSLAARANTEAFF. The CDR3 bases are TGCGCCAGCAGCTTGGCCGCCAGGGCCAACACTGAAGCTTTCTTT.

In this sample, this clone turned up a few times. J is TRBJ1-5 and V is TRBV2, with D hard to call. Germline V gives CDR1 SNHLY, CDR2 FYNNEI. The CDR3 is 13 residues long. Trimming took off 7 bases at V and 6 bases at J, with 13 bases between the two ends. For the CDR3, the DNA is TGTGCCAGCACCGACGGAGGCTTTCAGCCCCAGCATTTT. Residues: CASTDGGFQPQHF.

V gene TRBV29-1 combines with J gene TRBJ2-1; the D is unclear. Germline assignment: CDR1 SQVTM and CDR2 ANQGSEA. V gave up 5 bases and J gave up 5 bases, with 22 bases separating them. The CDR3 contains 16 residues. The CDR3 sequence: CSVHGTIERPNNEQFF. The CDR3 nucleotides read TGCAGCGTTCATGGAACTATAGAGAGGCCCAACAATGAGCAGTTCTTC.

The rearrangement joins TRBV7-2 to TRBJ2-3; 7 bases match TRBD1. Germline loops: CDR1 SGHTA, CDR2 FQGNSA. The CDR3 consists of 14 residues. V lost 3 bases and J lost 4; bases outside the gene matches: 4. The CDR3 DNA is TGTGCCAGCAGCTTTAGACAGGGACCAGATACGCAGTATTTT. Protein: CASSFRQGPDTQYF.

This chain uses TRBV6-5 with TRBJ1-1, with 8 positions matching TRBD1. Per the germline V gene, CDR1 is MNHEY and CDR2 is SVGAGI. Germline trimming cut 6 bases from V and 4 bases from J; bases unmatched to any gene: 4. This CDR3 spans 13 amino acids. The CDR3 region is CASRYQGATEAFF. CDR3 coding DNA: TGTGCCAGCAGGTATCAGGGGGCCACTGAAGCTTTCTTT.

This chain uses TRBV27 with TRBJ2-2, with 10 bases identical to TRBD1. CDR1 and CDR2 (germline): MNHEY, SMNVEV (reference sequence). Trimming at V came to 7 bases and at J to 12 bases, leaving 11 bases not matched to a gene. The CDR3 contains 14 residues. CDR3 DNA sequence: TGTGCCAGCAAAAGACAGGGGGCACGGGGGCAGCTGTTTTTT. Residues: CASKRQGARGQLFF.

This clone was observed a handful of times. The chain employs TRBV5-8 and TRBJ2-6, with D unclear. The CDR3 spans 15 residues. Trimming cost V 3 bases and J 0 bases, with 7 bases left between them. Germline V lookup: CDR1 SGHTS, CDR2 YDEGEE. The CDR3, as DNA: TGTGCCAGCAGCTCACACAGCTCTGGGGCCAACGTCCTGACTTTC. This encodes CASSSHSSGANVLTF.

This chain connects TRBV11-3 to TRBJ1-1, with D perhaps TRBD1 (6 bases). Trimming shortened V by 5 bases and J by 4 bases, and 11 bases separated the two germline ends. The CDR3 consists of 13 residues. CDR1 is SGHNT, CDR2 YENEEA, per germline. Here the CDR3 reads CASSPRGATEAFF. The CDR3 nucleotides read TGTGCCAGCAGCCCCCGGGGGGCCACTGAAGCTTTCTTT.

J is TRBJ1-1 and V is TRBV10-3; D is uncertain. The CDR3 length is 13 residues. Trimming left V 6 bases short and J 3 bases short, with 11 bases between. Germline V lookup: CDR1 ENHRY, CDR2 SYGVKD. CDR3 loop: CAISPQRDTEAFF. As DNA, the CDR3 is TGTGCCATCAGCCCCCAGCGGGACACTGAAGCTTTCTTT.

This clone was picked up a small number of times. The V gene is TRBV30, the J gene TRBJ2-3, with 11 nucleotides matching TRBD2. The V gene end was trimmed by 1 base and the J gene end by 6 bases; junction bases not matched to a gene: 6. CDR1 GTSNPN and CDR2 SVGIG come from the germline V gene (reference sequence). The CDR3 runs to 15 residues. The CDR3 DNA is TGTGCCTGGAGTGCTAGCGGGAGGACATGGGATACGCAGTATTTT. Protein sequence: CAWSASGRTWDTQYF.

This clone was seen only a few times. The gene calls are TRBV4-2 and TRBJ2-2, with a possible D match to TRBD2 (6 bases). The germline V gene has CDR1 LGHNA and CDR2 YNFKEQ. V was shortened by 1 base and J by 3 bases, with 9 bases between the two germline ends. The CDR3 sequence is 15 residues long. The CDR3 DNA sequence: TGTGCCAGCAGCCAAGGACTAGGGGACACCGGGGAGCTGTTTTTT. Amino acids: CASSQGLGDTGELFF.

The chain combines TRBV15 with TRBJ2-2; 9 bases line up with TRBD2. V gave up 1 base and J gave up 4 bases; unmatched junction bases: 1. CDR3 length: 15 residues. Germline V lookup: CDR1 LNHNV, CDR2 YYDKDF (reference sequence). CDR3 sequence reads: CATSRAREGTGELFF. CDR3 DNA: TGTGCCACCAGCAGAGCGCGGGAGGGCACCGGGGAGCTGTTTTTT. The full variable domain, its missing parts supplied by reference TRBV15 and TRBJ2-2, is DAMVIQNPRYQVTQFGKPVTLSCSQTLNHNVMYWYQQKSSQAPKLLFHYYDKDFNNEADTPDNFQSRRPNTSFCFLDIRSPGLGDTAMYLCATSRAREGTGELFFGEGSRLTVL.

CDR3 in amino acids: CASTSGVDTQYF. For the CDR3, the DNA is TGTGCCAGCACTTCAGGGGTGGATACGCAGTATTTT. The chain is built from TRBV2 and TRBJ2-3, with D possibly TRBD1 on 6 matching bases. The CDR3 consists of 12 residues. The germline CDR1 and CDR2 sequences are SNHLY and FYNNEI. Deletions cut 7 bases from V and 6 bases from J, with 11 bases between.

This chain joins TRBV5-1 and TRBJ1-1; 10 nucleotides line up with TRBD1. This CDR3 spans 17 amino acids. Germline lookup yields CDR1 SGHRS and CDR2 YFSETQ. V lost 2 bases to trimming and J lost 0 bases; unmatched junction nucleotides: 7. The CDR3 DNA sequence: TGCGCCAGCAGCTTCGGGACAGGGGTGAGGATGAACACTGAAGCTTTCTTT. Amino acid sequence: CASSFGTGVRMNTEAFF.